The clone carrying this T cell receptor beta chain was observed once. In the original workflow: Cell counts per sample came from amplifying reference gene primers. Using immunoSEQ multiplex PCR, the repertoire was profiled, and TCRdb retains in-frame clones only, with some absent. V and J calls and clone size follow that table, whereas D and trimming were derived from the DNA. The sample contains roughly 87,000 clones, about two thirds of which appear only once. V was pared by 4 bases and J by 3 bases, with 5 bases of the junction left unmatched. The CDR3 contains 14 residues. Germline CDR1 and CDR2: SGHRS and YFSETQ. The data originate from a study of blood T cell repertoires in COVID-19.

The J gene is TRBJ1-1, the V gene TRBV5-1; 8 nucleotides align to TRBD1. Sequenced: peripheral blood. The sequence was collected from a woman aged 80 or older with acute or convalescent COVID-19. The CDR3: CASSPGQGDTEAFF. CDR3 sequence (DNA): TGCGCCAGCAGCCCCGGACAGGGCGACACTGAAGCTTTCTTT.